This entry concerns a single TCR beta chain. Germline V gene data show CDR1 as LNHDA and CDR2 as SQIVND (reference sequence). The CDR3 runs to 11 residues. Trimming cost V 4 bases and J 5 bases, with 5 bases left between them. Barcoded TCR alpha and TCR beta cDNA libraries with UMIs came from 5'RACE using constant-segment primers. TCRdb fed the 5' RACE reads into MiXCR, producing one record per CDR3 protein. The profile shows under 450,000 distinct CDR3 sequences, about a quarter of them singletons. This specimen comes from a study of T-cell memory formation after mild COVID-19. Background on the study: The two donors had largely donor-specific TCR clusters.

The sequencing sample was made of PBMCs or a T cell subset sorted from them (not recorded which). The sequence was obtained from an adult woman who had mild COVID-19 (a few samples of this study predate the infection). Cell type and time point are not known. The rearrangement links TRBV19 to TRBJ1-2, with D unclear. The CDR3: CASSRAYGYTF. The CDR3 DNA reads as TGTGCCAGTAGTAGAGCATATGGCTACACCTTC.